Described below is a single T cell receptor beta chain sequence and its context. This clonotype was counted between two and nine times. The target of this receptor is not known. No much larger clone is present one base from it, and per-base qualities are unavailable. Receptors were amplified or captured by 5' RACE. Sequencing relied on a NextSeq 500. The TCR library protocol attached a unique molecular identifier to each TCR cDNA molecule to allow correction of PCR and sequencing errors. Under the source paper's analysis protocol: TCR identification, UMI-based error correction and CDR3 extraction were performed with Decombinator tools. TCRs above a frequency of 2 per 1,000, corresponding to the top 1% of the tumor frequency distribution, were defined as expanded. Expanded tumor TCRs statistically deemed absent (corrected P<0.05) from at least one tumor region were classed as regional, and all other expanded tumor TCRs were classed as ubiquitous. Rényi diversity was computed with the R vegan package after subsampling each repertoire 100 times to 5,000 TCRs. CDR3 similarity networks were built from amino acid triplet string-kernel similarity, connecting CDR3s with pairwise similarity above 0.82. TCRdb reran the public reads through fastp at Q25 and MiXCR, keeping productive beta chains. Records with the same CDR3 protein are collapsed into one entry carrying the most frequent genes and DNA. TCRdb, not the original authors, processed these V and J calls. The sample table shows around 95,000 distinct CDR3 sequences, and 4.4% are seen once. The ten top clones hold approximately 21% of the sample.

At the junction V is shortened by 4 bases and J by 1 base, with 22 bases in between. Taken from the germline V gene (reference sequence), the CDR1 and CDR2 loops are SEHNR and FQNEAQ. Including cysteine and phenylalanine, the CDR3 has 18 amino acids. The sequence is cut down to CDR3 DNA, 54 bases in frame from base 1. The data originate from a study of spatial heterogeneity in lung cancer (dated by TCRdb to the late 2010s). Turning to the overall study: More beta-chain than alpha-chain transcripts were consistently detected, likely reflecting higher beta-chain transcript abundance. A strong correlation was found between TCR transcript counts in tumor regions and a T cell transcriptional module score from matched bulk RNA-seq. In the raw uncorrected reads, each unique combination of TCR and UMI appeared on average more than ten times. In non-small cell lung cancer, the study quantitatively compared TCR alpha and beta repertoires across several tumor regions, matched nontumor lung, and blood. The study linked features of the TCR repertoire to counts of nonsynonymous mutations, which were determined by whole-exome sequencing of tumor tissue. At surgery, 200 to 250 tumor regions, around 67 matched nontumor lung samples and 45 to 60 PBMC samples were TCR-sequenced for both alpha and beta chains.

The label giving this sample's time point can be read as: sample taken at primary tumor resection. Donors were around 71 patients with early-stage, untreated non-small cell lung cancer from the lung TRACERx cohort. TCR sequencing used whole RNA extracted from tumor and nontumor lung tissue, or from cryopreserved PBMC samples, without cell sorting. Only patients with enough RNA available from two or more tumor regions were chosen for TCR sequencing. A lung pathologist reviewed the tumor and adjacent nontumor lung specimens before the specimens were selected. The paper's findings and limits, for the study overall: The count of ubiquitous expanded TCRs correlated with the count of ubiquitous nonsynonymous mutations, and the count of regional expanded TCRs correlated with the count of regional nonsynonymous mutations. TCR-seq coverage of tumor T cells was estimated at only roughly 7.7% for alpha chains and 13% for beta chains. The number of expanded intratumoral alpha and beta TCRs correlated with the tumor nonsynonymous mutation count. Confirming at a functional level the hypothesis that regional TCRs recognize regional mutations was considered to require additional single-cell paired TCR alpha and beta sequencing.

The TCR originated in a male donor with early-stage non-small cell lung cancer. Rearrangement joined TRBV7-9 to TRBJ2-5, with a tentative D gene TRBD2 over 6 matching bases. The source material was lung tumor tissue, sampled at surgery. The CDR3 region reads CASSSTSLVGSPQETQYF. The nucleotide sequence is given as TGTGCCAGCAGCTCAACTAGCCTGGTGGGGTCGCCCCAAGAGACCCAGTACTTC.